The 21 T cell receptor beta chains reported below all come from one sample, sequenced in a study of blood T cell repertoires in COVID-19. The table came from immunoSEQ multiplex PCR; TCRdb's copy has only in-frame clones and leaves some out. In the table there are 130,000 to 150,000 clones, more than 75% of which are singletons. Source material: peripheral blood. The source of these receptors is a man aged 55 to 70 with active or convalescent COVID-19.

The J gene is TRBJ2-1, the V gene TRBV28, with 7 bases lining up with TRBD2. The CDR3 sequence is 14 residues long. Trimming cost V 2 bases and J 5 bases; bases outside gene matches: 3. Germline CDR1 MDHEN, CDR2 SYDVKM. DNA of the CDR3: TGTGCCAGCAGTTTACGGGACTACGACAATGAGCAGTTCTTC. The encoded protein is CASSLRDYDNEQFF.

The V call is TRBV2, the J call TRBJ1-2, with 7 bases that match TRBD1. V dropped 0 bases and J dropped 8; count of bases not matched to a gene: 3. Germline V gene lookup returns CDR1 SNHLY and CDR2 FYNNEI. The CDR3 spans 13 residues. Here the CDR3 DNA reads TGTGCCAGCAGTGAAGCGCGACAGGGCGGCTACACCTTC. Its translation is CASSEARQGGYTF.

The chain links TRBV18 to TRBJ1-1, with 8 nucleotides matching TRBD1. From germline, CDR1 is KGHSH and CDR2 LQKENI. V lost 4 bases and J lost 1; bases outside the gene matches: 2. The CDR3 spans 14 residues. In nucleotides, the CDR3 is TGTGCCAGCTCACAACAGGGGGGGAACACTGAAGCTTTCTTT. This translates into CASSQQGGNTEAFF.

This chain links TRBV10-3 with TRBJ1-1; 7 bases are shared with TRBD1. The CDR3 is 15 residues long. The V and J ends lost 1 base and 4 bases, in that order; junction bases with no gene match: 6. Germline loops: CDR1 ENHRY, CDR2 SYGVKD. CDR3 protein: CAISEFQGGFTEAFF. The CDR3 region has the DNA TGTGCCATCAGTGAGTTTCAGGGGGGTTTCACTGAAGCTTTCTTT.

V is TRBV7-3 and J is TRBJ1-5; the D is unclear. CDR3 length: 13 residues. Germline V gives CDR1 SGHTA, CDR2 FQGTGA. V gave up 8 bases and J gave up 5 bases, with 13 bases separating them. CDR3 sequence reads: CASSTARDQPQHF. CDR3 nucleotide sequence: TGTGCCAGCTCCACAGCCCGTGATCAGCCCCAGCATTTT.

This chain connects TRBV24-1 to TRBJ2-7, with D maybe TRBD1 (6 bases). Per the germline V gene, CDR1 is KGHDR and CDR2 is SFDVKD. Trimming took off 2 bases at V and 4 bases at J, with 14 bases between the two ends. The CDR3 runs to 15 residues. The CDR3 nucleotides are TGTGCCACCAGTGATTCCGGGACAACGGAATACGAGCAGTACTTC. Translated, it gives CATSDSGTTEYEQYF.

V gene TRBV19 combines with J gene TRBJ1-1; the D gene is possibly TRBD1 (6 bases). The CDR3 runs 15 residues. Germline V CDR1 and CDR2: LNHDA, SQIVND (reference sequence). Trimming pared 9 bases from V and 1 base from J, leaving 18 bases between. The CDR3 coding sequence is TGTGCCAGCTCGCCGAGGGGGTTGGCGAACACTGAAGCTTTCTTT. Translated, it gives CASSPRGLANTEAFF. Full variable domain (missing parts from reference TRBV19 and TRBJ1-1): DGGITQSPKYLFRKEGQNVTLSCEQNLNHDAMYWYRQDPGQGLRLIYYSQIVNDFQKGDIAEGYSVSREKKESFPLTVTSAQKNPTAFYLCASSPRGLANTEAFFGQGTRLTVV.

The chain is built from TRBV2 and TRBJ1-2; 9 bases are shared with TRBD1. Germline CDR1 and CDR2: SNHLY and FYNNEI. The CDR3 has 13 residues. V gave up 6 bases and J gave up 8 bases; unmatched junction bases: 7. CDR3 bases: TGTGCCAGCAGGTGGGACAGGGCCGAGGGCTACACCTTC. Its protein is CASRWDRAEGYTF. Drawing the rest from reference TRBV2 and TRBJ1-2, the complete variable domain is EPEVTQTPSHQVTQMGQEVILRCVPISNHLYFYWYRQILGQKVEFLVSFYNNEISEKSEIFDDQFSVERPDGSNFTLKIRSTKLEDSAMYFCASRWDRAEGYTFGSGTRLTVV.

With respect to this clone: Other DNA sequences from this sample encode an identical CDR3 as well. V and J are TRBV19 and TRBJ2-1; 7 nucleotides agree with TRBD1. This CDR3 has 12 residues. V was pared by 3 bases and J by 10 bases, with 3 bases of the junction left unmatched. Germline loops: CDR1 LNHDA, CDR2 SQIVND (reference sequence). The chain's CDR3 is CASSIRDSEQFF. For the CDR3, the DNA is TGTGCCAGTAGTATCCGGGACAGCGAGCAGTTCTTC.

The CDR3 sequence is CASSPDGTSGNEQFF. CDR3 DNA: TGTGCCAGCAGCCCGGACGGGACTAGCGGCAATGAGCAGTTCTTC. This sequence joins TRBV5-4 and TRBJ2-1; TRBD2 matches 11 bases. CDR1 SGHNT and CDR2 YYREEE come from the germline V gene (reference sequence). The V segment lost 4 bases and the J segment 6 bases; nucleotides outside the gene matches: 6. The CDR3 is 15 residues long.

The J gene is TRBJ1-2, the V gene TRBV30; unclear D gene. Germline CDR1 is GTSNPN and CDR2 is SVGIG (reference sequence). Trimming took off 0 bases at V and 3 bases at J, with 8 bases between the two ends. The CDR3 sequence is 13 residues long. This CDR3 is CAWSVVSDYGYTF. The DNA for the CDR3 is TGTGCCTGGAGTGTAGTCTCGGACTATGGCTACACCTTC.

This clone occurred once. The chain joins TRBV11-2 to TRBJ2-6; D is possibly TRBD1 (6 bases). The CDR3 is 16 residues long. Trimming shortened V by 3 bases and J by 0 bases, and 9 bases separated the two germline ends. Per the germline V gene, CDR1 is SGHAT and CDR2 is FQNNGV. CDR3 coding DNA: TGTGCCAGCAGCTTGACAGGCAGCTCTGGGGCCAACGTCCTGACTTTC. Protein sequence: CASSLTGSSGANVLTF.

This clone came up a few times. The CDR3 bases are TGCGCCAGCAGTGATTCTAAAACCTGGACCGGGGGATGGTACGAGCAGTACTTC. Protein sequence: CASSDSKTWTGGWYEQYF. The chain joins TRBV10-1 to TRBJ2-7; D is possibly TRBD2 (6 bases). The germline V and J ends were trimmed by 3 bases and 4 bases, with 25 bases remaining between them. The CDR3 totals 18 residues. Germline loops: CDR1 WNHNN, CDR2 SYGVQD (reference sequence).

CDR3 DNA sequence: TGTGCCAGCTCACGGGGACAGGGGGGGATAGACGAGCAGTACTTC. It specifies CASSRGQGGIDEQYF. The V and J genes are TRBV18 and TRBJ2-7; TRBD1 matches 11 bases. Germline CDR1 reads KGHSH; CDR2 reads LQKENI. Trimming cost V 4 bases and J 5 bases; bases outside gene matches: 7. The CDR3 has 15 amino acids.

The chain joins TRBV25-1 to TRBJ2-5; TRBD2 matches at 10 bases. Trimming at V came to 4 bases and at J to 1 base, leaving 6 bases not matched to a gene. The CDR3 spans 16 residues. Germline V gene data show CDR1 as MGHDK and CDR2 as SYGVNS. CDR3 in DNA: TGTGCCAGCAGTGGGTTTTCTAGCGGGAGCCAAGAGACCCAGTACTTC. Residues: CASSGFSSGSQETQYF. The complete variable domain, with remaining parts taken from reference TRBV25-1 and TRBJ2-5, reads EADIYQTPRYLVIGTGKKITLECSQTMGHDKMYWYQQDPGMELHLIHYSYGVNSTEKGDLSSESTVSRIRTEHFPLTLESARPSHTSQYLCASSGFSSGSQETQYFGPGTRLLVL.

The chain carries TRBV10-3 and TRBJ1-1; D remains unclear. V was pared by 4 bases and J by 1 base, with 7 bases between. The CDR3 runs 13 residues. The germline CDR1 and CDR2 sequences are ENHRY and SYGVKD. The chain's CDR3 is CAISGAANTEAFF. CDR3 nucleotides: TGTGCCATCAGTGGGGCAGCGAACACTGAAGCTTTCTTT.

The rearrangement uses TRBV4-1 and TRBJ2-1; the match to TRBD2 covers 9 bases. The germline CDR1 and CDR2 sequences are MGHRA and YSYEKL. Losses at the gene ends were 0 bases for V and 4 bases for J; bases not matched to a gene: 4. This CDR3 spans 16 amino acids. This CDR3 reads CASSQDVREGYNEQFF. The DNA for the CDR3 is TGCGCCAGCAGCCAAGATGTGCGGGAGGGATACAATGAGCAGTTCTTC.

V is TRBV4-3 and J is TRBJ2-7; the D gene is possibly TRBD2 (7 bases). Germline lookup yields CDR1 LGHNA and CDR2 YSLEER. CDR3 length: 14 amino acids. Trimming removed 0 bases from V and 6 bases from J, with 12 bases in between. CDR3 bases: TGCGCCAGCAGCCAAGATCCACGGGGGGCCGAGCAGTACTTC. Protein sequence: CASSQDPRGAEQYF.

The CDR3 sequence is CASSPSTGGEKLFF. CDR3 sequence (DNA): TGTGCCAGCAGCCCCTCGACAGGGGGTGAAAAACTGTTTTTT. The chain carries TRBV7-9 and TRBJ1-4; 9 bases fit TRBD1. There are 14 residues in the CDR3. Losses at the gene ends were 5 bases for V and 7 bases for J; bases not matched to a gene: 5. Per the germline V gene, CDR1 is SEHNR and CDR2 is FQNEAQ (reference sequence).

V gene TRBV29-1 combines with J gene TRBJ1-2; no definite D call. Germline V gene data show CDR1 as SQVTM and CDR2 as ANQGSEA. This CDR3 spans 13 amino acids. Trimming removed 6 bases from V and 3 bases from J, with 14 bases in between. The CDR3 sequence is CSVPPPGHYGYTF. The CDR3 bases are TGCAGCGTCCCTCCACCCGGTCACTATGGCTACACCTTC.

This clone occurred a few times. J is TRBJ2-1 and V is TRBV9; 9 nucleotides align to TRBD2. Germline V CDR1 and CDR2: SGDLS, YYNGEE. J gave up 6 bases and V 0 bases, and 7 bases lay outside the gene matches. This CDR3 has 16 amino acids. CDR3 in amino acids: CASSVDRAGGINEQFF. The CDR3 DNA reads TGTGCCAGCAGCGTAGACCGAGCGGGAGGTATCAATGAGCAGTTCTTC.